What follows are 23 T cell receptor beta chains derived from one specimen sequenced in a study of control samples from healthy donors and cancer patients. Generated by immunoSEQ multiplex PCR, the TCRdb table keeps only in-frame clones and is missing some. Of around 120,000 clones listed, around 88% are singletons. The specimen sequenced was blood. These receptors were taken from a middle-aged man in good health.

V gene TRBV24-1 combines with J gene TRBJ2-5; D ambiguous. The CDR3 consists of 13 residues. Germline V gene sequence: CDR1 KGHDR, CDR2 SFDVKD. V was cut by 0 bases and J by 5 bases, with 6 bases left in between. CDR3 region: CATSDLHGETQYF. Here the CDR3 DNA reads TGTGCCACCAGTGATTTGCATGGGGAGACCCAGTACTTC.

The chain uses TRBV4-2 and TRBJ2-6; unclear D gene. The CDR3 runs 16 residues. Trimming left V 0 bases short and J 0 bases short, with 6 bases between. CDR1 LGHNA and CDR2 YNFKEQ come from the germline V gene. The CDR3 here is CASSQDESSGANVLTF. The CDR3 DNA follows: TGTGCCAGCAGCCAAGATGAAAGCTCTGGGGCCAACGTCCTGACTTTC.

The gene calls are TRBV2 and TRBJ2-7, with a possible D match to TRBD2 (6 bases). The CDR3 spans 18 residues. The germline V gene encodes CDR1 SNHLY and CDR2 FYNNEI. V was trimmed by 0 bases and J by 5 bases, leaving 23 bases between them. The CDR3 nucleotides read TGTGCCAGCAGTGAAGCGGGGAGGACTCGGCTCGAGGAGGACGAGCAGTACTTC. Translation gives CASSEAGRTRLEEDEQYF.

This clone was counted a single time. The chain has TRBV2 and TRBJ1-3; 9 bases match TRBD1. CDR3 length: 13 amino acids. V lost 5 bases to trimming and J lost 8 bases; unmatched junction nucleotides: 4. The germline CDR1 and CDR2 sequences are SNHLY and FYNNEI. This chain's CDR3 is CASSKGQGHTIYF. The DNA of the CDR3 is TGTGCCAGCAGTAAGGGACAGGGACACACCATATATTTT.

This rearrangement joins TRBV2 to TRBJ1-2; 10 bases match TRBD1. V was pared by 6 bases and J by 4 bases, with 8 bases of the junction left unmatched. CDR1 and CDR2 from the germline V gene are SNHLY and FYNNEI. CDR3 length equals 15 residues. The DNA of the CDR3 is TGTGCCAGCAGATTCGGACAGGGGGAAAGCTATGGCTACACCTTC. Translated, it gives CASRFGQGESYGYTF.

This chain links TRBV5-1 with TRBJ1-5, with 7 bases matching TRBD1. The CDR3 spans 15 residues. Germline CDR1 and CDR2: SGHRS and YFSETQ. V gave up 4 bases and J gave up 7 bases; unmatched junction bases: 11. The DNA for the CDR3 is TGCGCCAGCAGCCCTACGACAGGGTCCGAACAGCCCCAGCATTTT. This codes for CASSPTTGSEQPQHF.

The V call is TRBV1, the J call TRBJ2-7; TRBD1 is taken as the D call from the table, unchecked against the DNA. TRBV1 is recorded as a pseudogene. This CDR3 contains 14 residues. The CDR3: CTSSSTGGPYEQYF. The CDR3 region has the DNA TGCACCAGCAGTTCGACAGGGGGCCCCTACGAGCAGTACTTC.

V and J are TRBV2 and TRBJ1-2; 9 bases map to TRBD1. Looked up from germline, CDR1 is SNHLY and CDR2 is FYNNEI. V shed 6 bases, J shed 2 bases, and the junction held 7 bases outside the gene matches. The length of the CDR3 is 15 residues. The CDR3: CASRSRDRVNYGYTF. DNA of the CDR3: TGTGCCAGCAGGTCCCGGGACAGGGTAAACTATGGCTACACCTTC.

The rearrangement uses TRBV15 and TRBJ1-2, with D possibly being TRBD1 (5 bases). CDR1 is LNHNV and CDR2 is YYDKDF in the germline V gene (reference sequence). The CDR3 sequence is 15 residues long. The germline V and J ends were trimmed by 0 bases and 3 bases, with 11 bases remaining between them. This chain's CDR3 is CATSRDRGGDYGYTF. CDR3 nucleotides: TGTGCCACCAGCAGAGATAGGGGAGGTGACTATGGCTACACCTTC.

The CDR3 DNA reads TGTGCCAGCAGCAATAGGGCTAGCGGGACGCCGAGCTCCTACAATGAGCAGTTCTTC. It codes for CASSNRASGTPSSYNEQFF. The chain links TRBV21-1 to TRBJ2-1; the table assigns TRBD2, which was not confirmed against the DNA. TRBV21-1 is a known pseudogene. The CDR3 spans 19 residues.

This clone was seen more than once but under ten times. The chain carries TRBV6-5 and TRBJ2-7; D could derive from TRBD1 or TRBD2 (7 bases each). The CDR3 is 14 amino acids. Deletions cut 9 bases from V and 2 bases from J, with 17 bases between. Germline V CDR1 and CDR2: MNHEY, SVGAGI. CDR3 nucleotide sequence: TGTGCCAGTAAAAACAGGGGAGGGGCCTACGAGCAGTACTTC. Encoded protein: CASKNRGGAYEQYF.

J is TRBJ2-6 and V is TRBV6-4; 7 bases fit TRBD1. V shed 5 bases, J shed 2 bases, and the junction held 3 bases outside the gene matches. CDR1 and CDR2 (germline): MRHNA, SNTAGT. The length of the CDR3 is 15 residues. The CDR3 DNA is TGTGCCAGCAGTCCAACAGGGGCTGGGGCCAACGTCCTGACTTTC. It codes for CASSPTGAGANVLTF.

This clone was detected once. The rearrangement links TRBV21-1 to TRBJ1-3. TRBV21-1 is shown as a pseudogene. The CDR3 is 17 residues long. The CDR3 loop reads CASESSSGAFSGNTIYF. The CDR3 bases are TGTGCCAGCGAGTCTAGTTCCGGGGCCTTCTCTGGAAACACCATATATTTT.

The chain is built from TRBV6-5 and TRBJ2-7; D is perhaps TRBD2 (5 bases). The CDR3 covers 15 residues. Germline V gene sequence: CDR1 MNHEY, CDR2 SVGAGI. Trimming shortened V by 0 bases and J by 2 bases, and 11 bases separated the two germline ends. CDR3 sequence reads: CASSYSGEGTYEQYF. Here the CDR3 DNA reads TGTGCCAGCAGTTACTCCGGGGAAGGAACCTACGAGCAGTACTTC.

The rearrangement joins TRBV10-3 to TRBJ2-7; 7 nucleotides agree with TRBD1. CDR1 ENHRY and CDR2 SYGVKD come from the germline V gene. This CDR3 contains 14 residues. J was trimmed by 3 bases and V by 7 bases; bases with no gene match: 9. The CDR3 DNA is TGTGCCATCACTCCGACAGGGCGGTTCTACGAGCAGTACTTC. It specifies CAITPTGRFYEQYF.

The chain has TRBV14 and TRBJ2-7, with a weak D call TRBD2 (5 bases). Trimming left V 0 bases short and J 5 bases short, with 14 bases between. Germline CDR1 and CDR2: SGHDN and FVKESK. This CDR3 region has 15 residues. The CDR3 DNA reads TGTGCCAGCAGCCAAGATATTGCCTTAGCGAACGAGCAGTACTTC. Its translation: CASSQDIALANEQYF.

In the case of this clone: Other nucleotide sequences from this sample produce the same CDR3. V usage is TRBV12-3 or TRBV12-4 and J usage is TRBJ2-5; D is undetermined. The CDR3 sequence is 13 residues long. V was pared by 3 bases and J by 1 base, with 6 bases between. This CDR3 reads CASSLRSQETQYF. Here the CDR3 DNA reads TGTGCCAGCAGTTTGAGGAGCCAAGAGACCCAGTACTTC.

The chain employs TRBV6-6 and TRBJ1-4; TRBD1 matches at 8 bases. After removal of 6 bases from V and 7 bases from J, the junction contained 10 bases not matched to a gene. Germline CDR1 and CDR2: MNHNY and SVGAGI (reference sequence). This CDR3 region has 15 residues. Here the CDR3 reads CASRATGTGGEKLFF. CDR3 bases: TGTGCCAGCAGAGCTACCGGGACAGGTGGTGAAAAACTGTTTTTT.

The chain links TRBV7-6 to TRBJ2-7; 9 bases align to TRBD1. The ends lost 5 bases at V and 4 bases at J; junction bases unmatched: 12. The V gene's germline CDR1 is SGHVS and CDR2 FNYEAQ. The CDR3 totals 16 residues. CDR3 DNA: TGTGCCAGCAGCCCTAGGGCGGGACAGGGTATTTACGAGCAGTACTTC. Its translation is CASSPRAGQGIYEQYF. Drawing the rest from reference TRBV7-6 and TRBJ2-7, the complete variable domain is GAGVSQSPRYKVTKRGQDVALRCDPISGHVSLYWYRQALGQGPEFLTYFNYEAQQDKSGLPNDRFSAERPEGSISTLTIQRTEQRDSAMYRCASSPRAGQGIYEQYFGPGTRLTVT.

The J gene is TRBJ2-1, the V gene TRBV7-6, with 8 positions matching TRBD2. Germline CDR1 reads SGHVS; CDR2 reads FNYEAQ. The CDR3 has 17 amino acids. V was pared by 1 base and J by 0 bases, with 5 bases of the junction left unmatched. CDR3 residues: CASSLVLAGGSYNEQFF. CDR3 nucleotide sequence: TGTGCCAGCAGCTTAGTTCTGGCGGGGGGCTCCTACAATGAGCAGTTCTTC.

The chain carries TRBV12-5 and TRBJ2-3; D call uncertain. Germline values: CDR1 LGHNT, CDR2 FRNRAP. Deletions cut 0 bases from V and 5 bases from J, with 0 bases between. The CDR3 sequence is 11 residues long. The CDR3 loop reads CASGLVDTQYF. In nucleotides, the CDR3 is TGTGCTAGTGGTTTGGTAGATACGCAGTATTTT. Complete variable domain (other parts from reference TRBV12-5 and TRBJ2-3): DARVTQTPRHKVTEMGQEVTMRCQPILGHNTVFWYRQTMMQGLELLAYFRNRAPLDDSGMPKDRFSAEMPDATLATLKIQPSEPRDSAVYFCASGLVDTQYFGPGTRLTVL.

This sequence joins TRBV19 and TRBJ2-4; D is undetermined. Trimming shortened V by 5 bases and J by 1 base, and 9 bases separated the two germline ends. Per germline, CDR1 LNHDA and CDR2 SQIVND (reference sequence). This CDR3 is built from 14 residues. The chain's CDR3 is CASSLDWAKNIQYF. The CDR3 DNA is TGTGCCAGTAGTCTCGACTGGGCCAAAAACATTCAGTACTTC. The full variable domain, its missing parts supplied by reference TRBV19 and TRBJ2-4, is DGGITQSPKYLFRKEGQNVTLSCEQNLNHDAMYWYRQDPGQGLRLIYYSQIVNDFQKGDIAEGYSVSREKKESFPLTVTSAQKNPTAFYLCASSLDWAKNIQYFGAGTRLSVL.

The V call is TRBV30, the J call TRBJ1-2; D uncertain. This CDR3 comprises 13 residues. The germline V gene has CDR1 GTSNPN and CDR2 SVGIG (reference sequence). The ends were cut back, 0 bases at V and 4 bases at J, with 9 bases in the middle. The CDR3 is CAWSVEAVYGYTF. The CDR3 DNA is TGTGCCTGGAGTGTAGAGGCAGTCTATGGCTACACCTTC.